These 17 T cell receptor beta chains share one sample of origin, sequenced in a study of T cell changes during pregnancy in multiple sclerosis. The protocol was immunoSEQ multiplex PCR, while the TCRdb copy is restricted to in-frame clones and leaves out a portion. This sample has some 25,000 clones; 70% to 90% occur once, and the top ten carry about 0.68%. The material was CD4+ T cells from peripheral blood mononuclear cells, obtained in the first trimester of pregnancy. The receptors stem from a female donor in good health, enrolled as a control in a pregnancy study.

CDR3 region: CASRGFGQEVHKAFF. The CDR3 nucleotides read TGTGCCAGCAGGGGATTCGGACAGGAAGTACACAAAGCTTTCTTT. V is TRBV5-4 and J is TRBJ1-1; 7 nucleotides align to TRBD1. V lost 5 bases and J lost 9; bases outside the gene matches: 16. Germline lookup yields CDR1 SGHNT and CDR2 YYREEE (reference sequence). The CDR3 is 15 amino acids.

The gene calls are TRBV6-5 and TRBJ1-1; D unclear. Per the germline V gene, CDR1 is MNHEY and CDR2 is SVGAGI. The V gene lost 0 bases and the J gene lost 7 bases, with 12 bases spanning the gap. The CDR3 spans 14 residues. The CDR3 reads CASSYSDTVLEAFF. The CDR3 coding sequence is TGTGCCAGCAGTTACTCTGACACCGTACTTGAAGCTTTCTTT.

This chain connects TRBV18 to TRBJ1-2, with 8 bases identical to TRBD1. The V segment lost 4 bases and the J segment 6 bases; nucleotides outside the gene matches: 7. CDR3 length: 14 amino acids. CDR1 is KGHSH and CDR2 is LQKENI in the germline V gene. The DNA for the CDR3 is TGTGCCAGCTCACTTTTGGACAGGGACAATGGCTACACCTTC. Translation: CASSLLDRDNGYTF.

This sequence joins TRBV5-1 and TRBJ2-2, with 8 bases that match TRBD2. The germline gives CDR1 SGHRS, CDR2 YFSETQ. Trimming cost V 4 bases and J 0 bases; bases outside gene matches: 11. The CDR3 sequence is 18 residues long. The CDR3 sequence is CASSLMGLAGSNTGELFF. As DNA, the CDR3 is TGCGCCAGCAGCCTGATGGGCCTAGCGGGTTCGAACACCGGGGAGCTGTTTTTT.

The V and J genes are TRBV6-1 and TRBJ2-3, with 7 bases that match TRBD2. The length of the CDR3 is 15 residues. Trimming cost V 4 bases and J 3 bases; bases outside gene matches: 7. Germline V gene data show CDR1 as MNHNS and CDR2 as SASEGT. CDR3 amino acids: CASSGPGLVTDTQYF. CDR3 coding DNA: TGTGCCAGCAGTGGTCCAGGACTAGTAACAGATACGCAGTATTTT.

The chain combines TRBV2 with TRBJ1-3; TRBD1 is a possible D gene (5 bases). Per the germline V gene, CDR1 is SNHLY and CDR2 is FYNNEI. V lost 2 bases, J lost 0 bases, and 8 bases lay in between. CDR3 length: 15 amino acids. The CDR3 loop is CASSEQGPSGNTIYF. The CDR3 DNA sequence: TGTGCCAGCAGTGAACAGGGCCCCTCTGGAAACACCATATATTTT.

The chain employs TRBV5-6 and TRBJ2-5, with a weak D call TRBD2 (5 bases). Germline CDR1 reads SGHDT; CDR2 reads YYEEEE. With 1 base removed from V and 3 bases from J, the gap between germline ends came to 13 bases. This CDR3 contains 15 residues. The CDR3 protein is CASSLLGVGEETQYF. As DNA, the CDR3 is TGTGCCAGCAGCTTGTTAGGAGTCGGGGAAGAGACCCAGTACTTC.

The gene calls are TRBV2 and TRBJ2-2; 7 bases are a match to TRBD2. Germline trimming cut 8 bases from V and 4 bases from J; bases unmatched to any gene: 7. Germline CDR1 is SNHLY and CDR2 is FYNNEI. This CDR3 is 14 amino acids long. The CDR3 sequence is CASSGTKVTGELFF. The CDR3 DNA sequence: TGTGCCAGCTCCGGGACTAAGGTCACCGGGGAGCTGTTTTTT.

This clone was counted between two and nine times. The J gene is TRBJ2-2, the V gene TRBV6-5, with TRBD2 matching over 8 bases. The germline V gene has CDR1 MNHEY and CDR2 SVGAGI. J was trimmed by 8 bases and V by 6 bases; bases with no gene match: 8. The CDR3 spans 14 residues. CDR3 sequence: CASRSGGPGGELFF. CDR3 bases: TGTGCCAGCAGAAGCGGGGGCCCGGGGGGGGAGCTGTTTTTT.

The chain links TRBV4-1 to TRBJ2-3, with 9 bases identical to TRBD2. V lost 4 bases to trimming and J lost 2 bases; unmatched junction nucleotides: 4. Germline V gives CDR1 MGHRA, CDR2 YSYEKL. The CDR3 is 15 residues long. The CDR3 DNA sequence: TGCGCCAGCAGCCTTATAGCGGGAGTCACAGATACGCAGTATTTT. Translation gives CASSLIAGVTDTQYF.

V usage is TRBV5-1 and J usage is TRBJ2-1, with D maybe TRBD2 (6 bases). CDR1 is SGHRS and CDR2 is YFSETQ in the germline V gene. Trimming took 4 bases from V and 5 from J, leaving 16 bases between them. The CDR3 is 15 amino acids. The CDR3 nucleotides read TGCGCCAGCAGCGGGGTCCGGGGGATTAACAATGAGCAGTTCTTC. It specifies CASSGVRGINNEQFF.

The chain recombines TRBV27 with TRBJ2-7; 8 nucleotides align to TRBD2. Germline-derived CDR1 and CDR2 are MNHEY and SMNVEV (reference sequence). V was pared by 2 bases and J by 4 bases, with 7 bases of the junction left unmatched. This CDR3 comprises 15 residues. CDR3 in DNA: TGTGCCAGCAGTTTAGCGAGCGGGAGAGTTTACGAGCAGTACTTC. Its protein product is CASSLASGRVYEQYF.

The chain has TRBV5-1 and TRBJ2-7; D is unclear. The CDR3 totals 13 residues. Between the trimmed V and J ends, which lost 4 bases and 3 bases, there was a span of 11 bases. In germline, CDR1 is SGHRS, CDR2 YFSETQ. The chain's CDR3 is CASSGPVIYEQYF. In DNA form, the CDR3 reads TGCGCCAGCAGCGGGCCTGTGATCTACGAGCAGTACTTC.

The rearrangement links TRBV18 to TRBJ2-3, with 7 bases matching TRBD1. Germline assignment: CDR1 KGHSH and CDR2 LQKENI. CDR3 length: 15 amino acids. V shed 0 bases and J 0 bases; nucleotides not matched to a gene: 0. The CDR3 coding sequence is TGTGCCAGCTCACCACCGACAGGGAGCACAGATACGCAGTATTTT. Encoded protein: CASSPPTGSTDTQYF.

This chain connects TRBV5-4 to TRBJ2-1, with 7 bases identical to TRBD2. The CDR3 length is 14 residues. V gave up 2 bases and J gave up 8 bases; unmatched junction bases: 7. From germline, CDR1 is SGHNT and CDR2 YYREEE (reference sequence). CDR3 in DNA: TGTGCCAGCAGCTTTAGGACTAGGGTTCATGAGCAGTTCTTC. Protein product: CASSFRTRVHEQFF.

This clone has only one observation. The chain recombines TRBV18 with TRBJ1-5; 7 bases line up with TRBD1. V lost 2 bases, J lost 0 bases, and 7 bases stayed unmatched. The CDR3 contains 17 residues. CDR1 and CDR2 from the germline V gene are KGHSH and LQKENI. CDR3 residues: CASSPFQGVNSNQPQHF. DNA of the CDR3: TGTGCCAGCTCACCATTTCAGGGGGTTAATAGCAATCAGCCCCAGCATTTT. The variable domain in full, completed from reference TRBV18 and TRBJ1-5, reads NAGVMQNPRHLVRRRGQEARLRCSPMKGHSHVYWYRQLPEEGLKFMVYLQKENIIDESGMPKERFSAEFPKEGPSILRIQQVVRGDSAAYFCASSPFQGVNSNQPQHFGDGTRLSIL.

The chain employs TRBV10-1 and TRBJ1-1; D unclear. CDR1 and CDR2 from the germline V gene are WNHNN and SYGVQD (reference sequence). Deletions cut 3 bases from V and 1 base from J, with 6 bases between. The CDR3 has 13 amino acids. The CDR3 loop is CASSDEKNTEAFF. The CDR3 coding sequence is TGCGCCAGCAGTGACGAGAAGAACACTGAAGCTTTCTTT.